The rows below give T cell receptor beta chains drawn from one sample of a study of blood T cell repertoires in COVID-19. Using immunoSEQ multiplex PCR, the repertoire was profiled, and TCRdb retains in-frame clones only, with some absent. This repertoire shows about 210,000 clones, roughly 82% found once; its top ten account for approximately 5%. Specimen: PBMCs or T cells enriched from blood (not recorded which). These receptors were taken from a man aged 40-50 years with acute COVID-19. Each CDR3 is given with its conserved first and last residue. The order of the fields is CDR3 length, D gene, clone size, V gene, J gene, CDR3 DNA, CDR3 protein. A D gene is named only where the DNA matches it firmly. Where a row states a size, it is once, few, many or the class of an expanded clone; other rows omit it.

13	TRBD2	-	TRBV2	TRBJ2-7	TGTGCCAGCACCACACAAGCGGGAGGCGAGCAGTACTTC	CASTTQAGGEQYF
15	-	once	TRBV6-5	TRBJ1-1	TGTGCCAGCTTCCGGGATCCATCGGTTAACACTGAAGCTTTCTTT	CASFRDPSVNTEAFF
13	TRBD1	few	TRBV19	TRBJ1-5	TGTGCCAGCCAGACAGGGCGAGGGCAGCCCCAGCATTTT	CASQTGRGQPQHF
15	-	-	TRBV21-1	TRBJ1-2	TGTGCCAGCACCACGGGACAGCTCTCGGGCTATGGCTACACCTTC	CASTTGQLSGYGYTF
14	-	-	TRBV28	TRBJ2-3	TGTGCCTCCAGGGTGGCGGGGGCAACAGATACGCAGTATTTT	CASRVAGATDTQYF
20	TRBD2	-	TRBV9	TRBJ2-1	TGTGCCAGCAGCGGCCCCCAAGAGGATCGACTAGCCGGAAGTAGGAATGAGCAGTTCTTC	CASSGPQEDRLAGSRNEQFF
12	-	-	TRBV19	TRBJ1-2	TGTGCCAGTAGTATTGGGCCCTATGGCTACACCTTC	CASSIGPYGYTF
16	TRBD2	-	TRBV7-3	TRBJ2-1	TGTGCCAGCAGCTTATCTGCCGGGAGGGGTAAAGATGAGCAGTTCTTC	CASSLSAGRGKDEQFF
14	-	-	TRBV5-1	TRBJ2-3	TGCGCCAGCAGCTTTGGCGGAGGAGCAGATACGCAGTATTTT	CASSFGGGADTQYF
15	TRBD1	once	TRBV19	TRBJ1-1	TGTGCCAGTAGTGTGGGACAGGGGCTGCACACTGAAGCTTTCTTT	CASSVGQGLHTEAFF
16	TRBD2	-	TRBV4-1	TRBJ2-1	TGCGCCAGCAGCCAAACCCCGGGACTAGCCATCAATGAGCAGTTCTTC	CASSQTPGLAINEQFF
14	TRBD2	few	TRBV6-5	TRBJ2-1	TGTGCCACCAAGGTCGGACTAGCCCCCAATGAGCAGTTCTTC	CATKVGLAPNEQFF
12	TRBD1	few	TRBV7-9	TRBJ2-7	TGTGCCAGCAGCTCGGACAGGGGCGAGCAGTACTTC	CASSSDRGEQYF
14	TRBD2	-	TRBV18	TRBJ2-5	TGTGCCAGCTCAGAGACTAGCGCTCAAGAGACCCAGTACTTC	CASSETSAQETQYF
13	-	once	TRBV10-1	TRBJ1-4	TGCGCCACCTCTGACAGAATTGATGAAAAACTGTTTTTT	CATSDRIDEKLFF
12	-	-	TRBV30	TRBJ2-7	TGTGCCCGGGGCAGTGGCCGTTTGGAGCAGTACTTC	CARGSGRLEQYF
15	-	-	TRBV4-3	TRBJ1-1	TGCGCCAGCAGCCTTCGACCGGCAGGGGACACTGAAGCTTTCTTT	CASSLRPAGDTEAFF
17	TRBD1	-	TRBV7-8	TRBJ2-7	TGTGCCAGCAGCTTAAAATTTATCCGGACAGGGTTTAGCGAGCAGTACTTC	CASSLKFIRTGFSEQYF
15	TRBD1	-	TRBV5-1	TRBJ1-2	TGCGCCAGCAGCTCCCCGGGACAGGCCTTTTATGGCTACACCTTC	CASSSPGQAFYGYTF
13	-	-	TRBV3-1/TRBV3-2	TRBJ1-1	TGTGCCAGCAAGCCCTTATACCACTCTGAAGCTTTCTTT	CASKPLYHSEAFF
13	-	-	TRBV15	TRBJ1-1	TGTGCCACCAGCAGAGACCCGCTAGAGGAAGCTTTCTTT	CATSRDPLEEAFF
17	TRBD1	few	TRBV28	TRBJ1-1	TGTGCCAGCAACCTAGGGCCTCCGGGACAGCCTCACACTGAAGCTTTCTTT	CASNLGPPGQPHTEAFF
13	-	-	TRBV7-8	TRBJ1-3	TGTGCCAGCAGCAACTCACTCGGAAACACCATATATTTT	CASSNSLGNTIYF
11	-	-	TRBV28	TRBJ1-4	TGTGCCAGCAGGTCCCAAGAAAAACTGTTTTTT	CASRSQEKLFF
18	TRBD2	-	TRBV6-2/TRBV6-3	TRBJ2-2	TGTGCCAGCAGTAGCATAGCGGGAGTTATCGGGAACACCGGGGAGCTGTTTTTT	CASSSIAGVIGNTGELFF
15	-	few	TRBV11-2	TRBJ1-1	TGTGCCAGCAGCTTACTGGGCCCCAGCCAGAGTGAAGCTTTCTTT	CASSLLGPSQSEAFF
14	TRBD1	-	TRBV5-1	TRBJ1-2	TGCGCCAGCAGCCCAAGGACAGGGGGCGATGGCTACACCTTC	CASSPRTGGDGYTF
13	TRBD2	once	TRBV9	TRBJ2-3	TGTGCCAGCTCTAGCGGGGGCACAGATACGCAGTATTTT	CASSSGGTDTQYF
16	TRBD1	once	TRBV24-1	TRBJ2-1	TGTGCCACCAGTTATTGGAAGGGGGTCCAGGGGGATGAGCAGTTCTTC	CATSYWKGVQGDEQFF
13	-	-	TRBV27	TRBJ1-1	TGTGCCAGCAGGAGACCAGGGGTCACTGAAGCTTTCTTT	CASRRPGVTEAFF
15	-	-	TRBV2	TRBJ2-4	TGTGCCAGCAGTAAGAATAGGGCCGGGGGTGACATTCAGTACTTC	CASSKNRAGGDIQYF
16	TRBD1	-	TRBV28	TRBJ1-5	TGTGCCAGCAGTTTAGTGGTCGACAGGGGAGATCAGCCCCAGCATTTT	CASSLVVDRGDQPQHF
17	-	-	TRBV2	TRBJ2-2	TGTGCCAGCACCGAACCCCATGGGGGGACGAACACCGGGGAGCTGTTTTTT	CASTEPHGGTNTGELFF
17	-	-	TRBV5-6	TRBJ1-1	TGTGCCAGCAGCCTTAAAGGAGGGATTGTTACGTACACTGAAGCTTTCTTT	CASSLKGGIVTYTEAFF
15	TRBD2	-	TRBV5-1	TRBJ2-1	TGCGCCAGCAGCTCAGGGGGACTAGCGGGAGCCGAGTTAATCTTC	CASSSGGLAGAELIF
12	-	-	TRBV7-3	TRBJ2-1	TGTGCCAGCAGGGAGGAGGGCGGGTCGCAGTTCTTC	CASREEGGSQFF